The TCR gamma chain described here comes from a study of human gamma delta and Vdelta1 T cells. General observations from the study: Reportedly, Delta One T cells were polyclonal and broadly targeted acute myeloid leukemia.

TCRdb re-called clones from the PCR reads using CATT. The sample has some 8,500 gamma-chain clones, 45% seen once. After removal of 12 bases from V and 5 bases from J, the junction contained 7 bases not matched to a gene. The germline V gene encodes CDR1 VENAVY and CDR2 YDSYNSRV. The CDR3 length is 10 residues. Remarks on this clone: The antigen is not known.

This receptor was identified in a human donor in good health. Sequencing input: Vdelta1 gamma-delta T cells from blood grown in culture (DOT cells). This chain joins TRGV8 and TRGJ1 or TRGJ2. The CDR3 region has the DNA TGTGCCGCCCGTAATTATAAGAAACTCTTT. Residues: CAARNYKKLF.